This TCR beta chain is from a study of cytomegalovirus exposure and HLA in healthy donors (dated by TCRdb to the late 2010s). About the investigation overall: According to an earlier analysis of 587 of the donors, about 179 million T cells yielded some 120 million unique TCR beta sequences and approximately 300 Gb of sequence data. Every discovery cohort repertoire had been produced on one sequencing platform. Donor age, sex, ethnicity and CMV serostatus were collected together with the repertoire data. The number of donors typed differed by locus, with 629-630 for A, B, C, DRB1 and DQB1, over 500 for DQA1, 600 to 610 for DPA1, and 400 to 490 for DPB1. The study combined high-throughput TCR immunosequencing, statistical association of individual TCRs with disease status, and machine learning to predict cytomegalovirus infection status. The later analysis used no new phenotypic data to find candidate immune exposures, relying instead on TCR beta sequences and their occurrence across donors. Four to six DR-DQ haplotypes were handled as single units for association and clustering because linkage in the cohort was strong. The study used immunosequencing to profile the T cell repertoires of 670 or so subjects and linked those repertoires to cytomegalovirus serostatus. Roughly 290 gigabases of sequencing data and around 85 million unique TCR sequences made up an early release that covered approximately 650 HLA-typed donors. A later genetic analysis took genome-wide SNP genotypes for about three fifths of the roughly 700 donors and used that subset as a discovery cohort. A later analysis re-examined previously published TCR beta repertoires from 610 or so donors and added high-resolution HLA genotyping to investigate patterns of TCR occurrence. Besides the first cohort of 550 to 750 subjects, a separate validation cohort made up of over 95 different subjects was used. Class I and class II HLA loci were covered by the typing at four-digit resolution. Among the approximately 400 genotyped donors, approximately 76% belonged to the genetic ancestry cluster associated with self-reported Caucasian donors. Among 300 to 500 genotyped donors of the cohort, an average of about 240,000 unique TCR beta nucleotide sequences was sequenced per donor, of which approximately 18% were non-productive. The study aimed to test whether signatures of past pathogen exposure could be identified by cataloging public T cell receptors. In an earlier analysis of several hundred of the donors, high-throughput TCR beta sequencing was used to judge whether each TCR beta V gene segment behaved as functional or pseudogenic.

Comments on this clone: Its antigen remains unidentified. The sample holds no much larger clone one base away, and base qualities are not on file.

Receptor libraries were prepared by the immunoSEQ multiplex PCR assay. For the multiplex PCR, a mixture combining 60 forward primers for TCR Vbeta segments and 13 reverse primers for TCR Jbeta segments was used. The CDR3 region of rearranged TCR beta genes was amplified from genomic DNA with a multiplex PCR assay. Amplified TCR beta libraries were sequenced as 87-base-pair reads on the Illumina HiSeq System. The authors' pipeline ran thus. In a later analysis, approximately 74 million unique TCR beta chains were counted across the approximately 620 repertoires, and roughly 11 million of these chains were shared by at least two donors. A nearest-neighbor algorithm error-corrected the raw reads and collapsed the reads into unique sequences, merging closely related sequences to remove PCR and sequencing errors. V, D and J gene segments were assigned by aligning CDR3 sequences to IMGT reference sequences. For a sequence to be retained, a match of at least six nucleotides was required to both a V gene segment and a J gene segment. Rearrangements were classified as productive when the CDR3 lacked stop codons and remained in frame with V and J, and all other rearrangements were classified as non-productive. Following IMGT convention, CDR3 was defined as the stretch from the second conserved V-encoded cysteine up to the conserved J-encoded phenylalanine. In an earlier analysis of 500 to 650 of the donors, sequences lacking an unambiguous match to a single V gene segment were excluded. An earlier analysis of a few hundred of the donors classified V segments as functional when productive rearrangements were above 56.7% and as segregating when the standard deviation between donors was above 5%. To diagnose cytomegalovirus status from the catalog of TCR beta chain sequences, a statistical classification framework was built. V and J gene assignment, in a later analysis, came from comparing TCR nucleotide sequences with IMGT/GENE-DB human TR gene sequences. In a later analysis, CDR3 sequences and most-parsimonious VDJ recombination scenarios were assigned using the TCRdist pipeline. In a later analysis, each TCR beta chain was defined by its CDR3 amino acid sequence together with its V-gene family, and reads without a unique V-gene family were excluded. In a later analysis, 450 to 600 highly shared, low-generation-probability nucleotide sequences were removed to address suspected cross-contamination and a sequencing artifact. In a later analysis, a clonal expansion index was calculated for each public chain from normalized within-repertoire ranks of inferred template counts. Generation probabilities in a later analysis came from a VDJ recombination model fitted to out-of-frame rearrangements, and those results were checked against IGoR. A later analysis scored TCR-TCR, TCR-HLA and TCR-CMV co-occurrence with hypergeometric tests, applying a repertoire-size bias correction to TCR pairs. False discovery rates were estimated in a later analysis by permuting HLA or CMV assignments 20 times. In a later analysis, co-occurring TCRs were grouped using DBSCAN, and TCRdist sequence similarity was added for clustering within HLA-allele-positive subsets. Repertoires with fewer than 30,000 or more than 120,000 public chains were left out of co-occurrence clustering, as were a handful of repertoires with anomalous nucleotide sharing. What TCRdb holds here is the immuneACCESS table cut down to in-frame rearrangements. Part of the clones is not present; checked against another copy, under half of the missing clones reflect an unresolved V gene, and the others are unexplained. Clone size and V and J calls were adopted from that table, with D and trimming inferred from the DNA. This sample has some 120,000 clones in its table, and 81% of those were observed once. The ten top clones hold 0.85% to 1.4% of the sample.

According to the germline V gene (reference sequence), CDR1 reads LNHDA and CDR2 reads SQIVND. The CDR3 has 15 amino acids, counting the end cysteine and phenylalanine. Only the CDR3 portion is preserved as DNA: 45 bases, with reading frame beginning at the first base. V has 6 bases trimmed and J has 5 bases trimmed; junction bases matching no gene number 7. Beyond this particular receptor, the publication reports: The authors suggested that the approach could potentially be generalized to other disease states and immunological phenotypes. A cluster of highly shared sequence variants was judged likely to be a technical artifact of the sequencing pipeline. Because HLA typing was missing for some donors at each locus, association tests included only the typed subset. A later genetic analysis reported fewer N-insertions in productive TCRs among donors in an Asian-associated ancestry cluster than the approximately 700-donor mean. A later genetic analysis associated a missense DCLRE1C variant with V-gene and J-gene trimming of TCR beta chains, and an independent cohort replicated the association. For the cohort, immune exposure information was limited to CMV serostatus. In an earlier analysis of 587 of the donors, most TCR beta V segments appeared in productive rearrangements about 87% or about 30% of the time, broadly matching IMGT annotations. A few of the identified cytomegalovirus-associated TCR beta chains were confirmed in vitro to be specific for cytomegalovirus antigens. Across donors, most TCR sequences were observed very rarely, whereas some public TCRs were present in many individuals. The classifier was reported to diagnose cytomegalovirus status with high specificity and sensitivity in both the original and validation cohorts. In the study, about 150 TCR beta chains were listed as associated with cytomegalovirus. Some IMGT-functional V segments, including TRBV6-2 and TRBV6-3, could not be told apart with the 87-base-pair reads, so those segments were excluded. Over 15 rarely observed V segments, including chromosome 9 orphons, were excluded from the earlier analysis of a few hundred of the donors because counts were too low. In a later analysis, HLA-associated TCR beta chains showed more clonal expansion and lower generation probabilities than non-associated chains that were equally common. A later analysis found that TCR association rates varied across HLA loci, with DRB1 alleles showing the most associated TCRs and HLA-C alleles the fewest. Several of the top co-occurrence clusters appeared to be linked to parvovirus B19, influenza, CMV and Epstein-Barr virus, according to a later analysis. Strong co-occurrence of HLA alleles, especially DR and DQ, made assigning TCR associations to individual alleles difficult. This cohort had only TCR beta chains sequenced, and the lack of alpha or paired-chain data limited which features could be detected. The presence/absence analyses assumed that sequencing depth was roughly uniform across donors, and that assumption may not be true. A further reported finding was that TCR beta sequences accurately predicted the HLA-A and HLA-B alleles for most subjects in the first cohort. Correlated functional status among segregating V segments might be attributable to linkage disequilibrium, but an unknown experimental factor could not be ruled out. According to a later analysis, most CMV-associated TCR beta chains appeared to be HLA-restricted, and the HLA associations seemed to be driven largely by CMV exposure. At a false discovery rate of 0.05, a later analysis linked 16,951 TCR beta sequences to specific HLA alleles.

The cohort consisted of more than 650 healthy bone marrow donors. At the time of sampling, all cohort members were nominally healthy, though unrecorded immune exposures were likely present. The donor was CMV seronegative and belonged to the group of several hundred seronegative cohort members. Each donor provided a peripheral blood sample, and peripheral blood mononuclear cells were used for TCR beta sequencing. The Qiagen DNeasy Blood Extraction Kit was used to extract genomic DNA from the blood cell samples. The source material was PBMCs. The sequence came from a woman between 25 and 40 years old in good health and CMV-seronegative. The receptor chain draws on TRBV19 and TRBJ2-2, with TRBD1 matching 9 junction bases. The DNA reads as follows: TGTGCCAGTAGCCCGGGACAGGGATGGACCGGGGAGCTGTTTTTT. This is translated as CASSPGQGWTGELFF.